Below, one T cell receptor beta chain is given with its context. This sample was included in a study of radiotherapy plus CTLA-4 blockade in lung cancer. Germline CDR1 is SGHDT and CDR2 is YYEEEE. CDR3 length: 16 residues. Trimming at V came to 0 bases and at J to 4 bases, leaving 9 bases not matched to a gene. Assay: immunoSEQ multiplex PCR; the TCRdb copy retains only in-frame clones and omits some. The sample has about 30,000 clones; about 79% are singletons. V is TRBV5-6 and J is TRBJ1-2; TRBD1 aligns across 7 bases. This clonotype was obtained from a human donor with non-small cell lung cancer that progressed on radiotherapy plus ipilimumab. The source was peripheral blood, collected from a patient treated with radiotherapy plus ipilimumab. CDR3 coding DNA: TGTGCCAGCAGCTTGGGGCGACAGGGCGGTGGCTATGGCTACACCTTC. Translating gives CASSLGRQGGGYGYTF. Variable domain in full (rest from reference TRBV5-6 and TRBJ1-2): DAGVTQSPTHLIKTRGQQVTLRCSPKSGHDTVSWYQQALGQGPQFIFQYYEEEERQRGNFPDRFSGHQFPNYSSELNVNALLLGDSALYLCASSLGRQGGGYGYTFGSGTRLTVV.